Following are 30 T cell receptor beta chains from one sample sequenced in a study of cytomegalovirus exposure and HLA in healthy donors. Primers included in the PCR were 60 Vbeta and 13 Jbeta primers. The repertoire was sequenced with immunoSEQ multiplex PCR; TCRdb's copy has only in-frame clones and lacks some. The table lists approximately 150,000 clones, around 79% of them singletons. The sequencing input was PBMCs. Receptors were obtained from a male donor in good health and CMV-seropositive.

This chain connects TRBV14 to TRBJ2-7; D may be TRBD1 (6 bases). CDR1 SGHDN and CDR2 FVKESK come from the germline V gene. The ends were cut back, 4 bases at V and 8 bases at J, with 15 bases in the middle. The CDR3 covers 13 residues. Here the CDR3 reads CASSLTGESQQYF. CDR3 sequence (DNA): TGTGCCAGCAGCCTGACAGGAGAAAGTCAGCAGTACTTC.

The chain combines TRBV10-3 with TRBJ2-7; perhaps TRBD1 as D (5 bases). Between the trimmed V and J ends, which lost 10 bases and 9 bases, there was a span of 25 bases. CDR1 and CDR2 from the germline V gene are ENHRY and SYGVKD. The CDR3 has 14 residues. CDR3 region: CATEAQGSRTGQYF. The CDR3 DNA sequence: TGTGCCACTGAGGCCCAGGGCTCCAGAACTGGGCAGTACTTC.

The rearrangement uses TRBV6-1 and TRBJ1-2; tentatively, D is TRBD1 (5 bases). CDR1 MNHNS and CDR2 SASEGT come from the germline V gene. This CDR3 spans 15 amino acids. Trimming stripped 4 bases from V and 1 base from J, with 13 bases between. CDR3 loop: CASSVLGRVNYGYTF. The CDR3 bases are TGTGCCAGCAGTGTACTGGGCAGGGTTAACTATGGCTACACCTTC.

The chain recombines TRBV9 with TRBJ1-1; 8 nucleotides match TRBD1. V lost 4 bases, J lost 6 bases, and 8 bases stayed unmatched. Per germline, CDR1 SGDLS and CDR2 YYNGEE. The CDR3 extends over 14 amino acids. CDR3 nucleotide sequence: TGTGCCAGCAGCCCGGGGGGCAGGGGGCCTGAAGCTTTCTTT. This codes for CASSPGGRGPEAFF.

The V and J genes are TRBV12-5 and TRBJ2-5, with 13 positions matching TRBD2. The CDR3 is 16 residues long. CDR1 LGHNT and CDR2 FRNRAP come from the germline V gene. The junction had 6 bases not matched to a gene; V was cut back by 3 bases and J by 5 bases. CDR3: CASGLLLAGGPETQYF. The DNA for the CDR3 is TGTGCTAGTGGTTTACTACTAGCGGGGGGGCCCGAGACCCAGTACTTC.

The CDR3 DNA reads as TGTGCCTGCCATACTAGCTATCGCACAGATACGCAGTATTTT. Its protein product is CACHTSYRTDTQYF. This chain joins TRBV30 and TRBJ2-3; TRBD2 is a possible D gene (6 bases). Trimming shortened V by 6 bases and J by 1 base, and 14 bases separated the two germline ends. The CDR3 length is 14 residues. From germline, CDR1 is GTSNPN and CDR2 SVGIG (reference sequence). Filled out from reference TRBV30 and TRBJ2-3, the complete variable domain reads SQTIHQWPATLVQPVGSPLSLECTVEGTSNPNLYWYRQAAGRGLQLLFYSVGIGQISSEVPQNLSASRPQDRQFILSSKKLLLSDSGFYLCACHTSYRTDTQYFGPGTRLTVL.

The rearrangement links TRBV19 to TRBJ1-4, with D maybe TRBD1 (5 bases). Germline assignment: CDR1 LNHDA and CDR2 SQIVND (reference sequence). This CDR3 has 14 amino acids. V lost 5 bases and J lost 0, with 7 bases in between. The CDR3 is CASSDSPTNEKLFF. The DNA for the CDR3 is TGTGCCAGTAGTGACAGCCCAACTAATGAAAAACTGTTTTTT.

The gene calls are TRBV7-8 and TRBJ1-2; 7 bases are a match to TRBD1. V lost 5 bases and J lost 3; bases outside the gene matches: 6. The CDR3 contains 14 residues. Per germline, CDR1 SGHVS and CDR2 FQNEAQ. The CDR3 loop reads CASSPGTADYGYTF. The CDR3 DNA sequence: TGTGCCAGCAGCCCCGGGACAGCCGACTATGGCTACACCTTC.

The chain combines TRBV19 with TRBJ1-2; D unresolved. From germline, CDR1 is LNHDA and CDR2 SQIVND (reference sequence). Deletions cut 4 bases from V and 2 bases from J, with 8 bases between. CDR3 length: 13 amino acids. The CDR3 here is CASSKTGNYGYTF. The CDR3, as DNA: TGTGCCAGTAGTAAGACCGGGAACTATGGCTACACCTTC.

V and J are TRBV7-8 and TRBJ1-3, with 7 bases identical to TRBD1. CDR3 size: 15 residues. V was pared by 5 bases and J by 4 bases, with 8 bases of the junction left unmatched. From germline, CDR1 is SGHVS and CDR2 FQNEAQ. CDR3: CASSLGQAAGNTIYF. As DNA, the CDR3 is TGTGCCAGCAGCCTCGGACAGGCGGCGGGAAACACCATATATTTT.

CDR3 DNA: TGTGCCAGCAGTTGCCAGAGGCTTATCAACACTGAAGCTTTCTTT. Translation gives CASSCQRLINTEAFF. This rearrangement joins TRBV6-6 to TRBJ1-1; no firm D call. The CDR3 is made up of 15 amino acids. V was shortened by 4 bases and J by 2 bases, with 14 bases between the two germline ends. Germline lookup yields CDR1 MNHNY and CDR2 SVGAGI (reference sequence).

This rearrangement joins TRBV5-1 to TRBJ2-3; TRBD2 aligns across 9 bases. Germline CDR1 reads SGHRS; CDR2 reads YFSETQ. Germline trimming cut 4 bases from V and 2 bases from J; bases unmatched to any gene: 11. The CDR3 consists of 17 residues. As DNA, the CDR3 is TGCGCCAGCAGCGTCGGCTTGGCGGGGGGGTTCACAGATACGCAGTATTTT. Protein product: CASSVGLAGGFTDTQYF. The complete variable domain, with remaining parts taken from reference TRBV5-1 and TRBJ2-3, reads KAGVTQTPRYLIKTRGQQVTLSCSPISGHRSVSWYQQTPGQGLQFLFEYFSETQRNKGNFPGRFSGRQFSNSRSEMNVSTLELGDSALYLCASSVGLAGGFTDTQYFGPGTRLTVL.

This chain links TRBV7-6 with TRBJ2-7; maybe TRBD2 (5 bases). V lost 3 bases and J lost 2, with 8 bases in between. This CDR3 is 13 amino acids long. In germline, CDR1 is SGHVS, CDR2 FNYEAQ. The CDR3 spells CASSFDYAYEQYF. The DNA for the CDR3 is TGTGCCAGCAGCTTTGACTACGCCTACGAGCAGTACTTC.

The genes are TRBV5-1 and TRBJ1-2, with a possible D match to TRBD1 (5 bases). The CDR3 is 13 amino acids. CDR1 and CDR2 (germline): SGHRS, YFSETQ. Trimming left V 4 bases short and J 6 bases short, with 13 bases between. The CDR3 bases are TGCGCCAGCAGCCCGCTCTCAGGGAATGGCTACACCTTC. Its translation is CASSPLSGNGYTF.

The genes are TRBV7-2 and TRBJ2-1, with TRBD2 identical over 14 bases. CDR1 is SGHTA and CDR2 is FQGNSA in the germline V gene. V was clipped by 1 base and J by 3 bases; unmatched bases: 5. The CDR3 contains 18 residues. CDR3 DNA: TGTGCCAGCAGCTTAGAAGGGACTAGCGGGAGATACTACAATGAGCAGTTCTTC. Amino acids: CASSLEGTSGRYYNEQFF.

This sequence joins TRBV6-6 and TRBJ2-7; 8 bases align to TRBD1. The V gene's germline CDR1 is MNHNY and CDR2 SVGAGI (reference sequence). The CDR3 runs to 14 residues. The V segment lost 2 bases and the J segment 3 bases; nucleotides outside the gene matches: 3. The CDR3 DNA reads TGTGCCAGCAGTTACACGGGACAGGTCTACGAGCAGTACTTC. Translating gives CASSYTGQVYEQYF.

This sequence joins TRBV30 and TRBJ2-1; 10 bases align to TRBD2. CDR3 length: 15 residues. CDR1 is GTSNPN and CDR2 is SVGIG in the germline V gene (reference sequence). V lost 3 bases, J lost 4 bases, and 6 bases stayed unmatched. CDR3 amino acids: CAWSALAGRYNEQFF. As DNA, the CDR3 is TGTGCCTGGAGCGCACTAGCGGGGAGGTACAATGAGCAGTTCTTC.

This chain joins TRBV7-9 and TRBJ1-5; a possible D gene is TRBD1 (5 bases). This CDR3 spans 16 amino acids. In germline, CDR1 is SEHNR, CDR2 FQNEAQ (reference sequence). V was trimmed by 5 bases and J by 7 bases, leaving 21 bases between them. Here the CDR3 DNA reads TGTGCCAGCAGCCTCTGGGGCAGGGACGGGAGCCAGCCCCAGCATTTT. Translation gives CASSLWGRDGSQPQHF.

V gene TRBV28 combines with J gene TRBJ1-1, with a possible D match to TRBD1 (5 bases). The germline V gene encodes CDR1 MDHEN and CDR2 SYDVKM. CDR3 length: 14 amino acids. V gave up 4 bases and J gave up 5 bases, with 14 bases separating them. The CDR3 region is CASSYAGSETEAFF. The CDR3 DNA reads TGTGCCAGCAGTTATGCAGGGTCGGAAACTGAAGCTTTCTTT.

The V and J genes are TRBV15 and TRBJ1-2; 7 bases map to TRBD1. Losses at the gene ends were 2 bases for V and 5 bases for J; bases not matched to a gene: 8. This CDR3 contains 15 residues. Germline V gene lookup returns CDR1 LNHNV and CDR2 YYDKDF (reference sequence). In nucleotides, the CDR3 is TGTGCCACCAGCAGATTCCAGGGGGTAGAGTATGGCTACACCTTC. This gives the protein CATSRFQGVEYGYTF.

The V call is TRBV6-5, the J call TRBJ2-7, with 7 bases lining up with TRBD2. Germline assignment: CDR1 MNHEY and CDR2 SVGAGI. V lost 3 bases and J lost 0; bases outside the gene matches: 2. This CDR3 has 14 residues. The CDR3 spells CASSYERGSYEQYF. CDR3 in DNA: TGTGCCAGCAGTTATGAGCGGGGCTCCTACGAGCAGTACTTC.

The J gene is TRBJ1-1, the V gene TRBV18; no reliable D call. CDR1 is KGHSH and CDR2 is LQKENI in the germline V gene. V lost 2 bases to trimming and J lost 1 base, with 5 bases between them. The length of the CDR3 is 13 residues. DNA for the CDR3: TGTGCCAGCTCACCATCGTCGAACACTGAAGCTTTCTTT. This encodes CASSPSSNTEAFF.

The gene calls are TRBV9 and TRBJ1-2; D is undetermined. Germline V lookup: CDR1 SGDLS, CDR2 YYNGEE. V dropped 7 bases and J dropped 9 bases, with 13 bases sitting between them. This CDR3 contains 11 residues. This CDR3 is CASGSLPRYTF. For the CDR3, the DNA is TGTGCCAGCGGGAGCTTGCCGCGCTACACCTTC.

This clone was observed a few times. The V call is TRBV6-1, the J call TRBJ1-6; 10 nucleotides match TRBD1. Trimming cost V 2 bases and J 14 bases; bases outside gene matches: 6. The CDR3 totals 14 residues. Looked up from germline, CDR1 is MNHNS and CDR2 is SASEGT. The CDR3 protein is CASSERWDRGTLHF. CDR3 nucleotides: TGTGCCAGCAGTGAAAGGTGGGACAGGGGCACCCTCCACTTT.

The rearrangement uses TRBV6-5 and TRBJ2-1; D gene unclear. The V and J ends lost 5 bases and 5 bases respectively, with 4 bases between them. The CDR3 runs 11 residues. Per the germline V gene, CDR1 is MNHEY and CDR2 is SVGAGI. This CDR3 reads CASSTNNEQFF. CDR3 DNA sequence: TGTGCCAGCAGTACAAACAATGAGCAGTTCTTC.

The CDR3 loop reads CASSESERGGPNTEAFF. The CDR3 region has the DNA TGTGCCAGCAGTGAATCCGAACGGGGGGGACCGAACACTGAAGCTTTCTTT. The rearrangement links TRBV25-1 to TRBJ1-1; a weak D match, TRBD1 (5 bases). Trimming left V 1 base short and J 1 base short, with 16 bases between. The CDR3 runs 17 residues. Germline lookup yields CDR1 MGHDK and CDR2 SYGVNS. The whole variable domain, filled in from reference TRBV25-1 and TRBJ1-1, reads EADIYQTPRYLVIGTGKKITLECSQTMGHDKMYWYQQDPGMELHLIHYSYGVNSTEKGDLSSESTVSRIRTEHFPLTLESARPSHTSQYLCASSESERGGPNTEAFFGQGTRLTVV.

The chain couples TRBV9 to TRBJ2-6; TRBD1 matches at 9 bases. V trimming: 0 bases; J trimming: 4 bases; junction bases outside the gene matches: 5. Germline V CDR1 and CDR2: SGDLS, YYNGEE. This CDR3 is built from 17 residues. The CDR3 DNA reads TGTGCCAGCAGCGTAGGGGACAGGGTGAAAGGGGCCAACGTCCTGACTTTC. Translated: CASSVGDRVKGANVLTF.

The chain employs TRBV4-1 and TRBJ1-1, with D possibly TRBD1 on 6 matching bases. Germline values: CDR1 MGHRA, CDR2 YSYEKL. Trimming shortened V by 3 bases and J by 1 base, and 15 bases separated the two germline ends. CDR3 length: 16 residues. The CDR3 DNA sequence: TGCGCCAGCAGCCAGCCCAAGACAGGCAGGAACACTGAAGCTTTCTTT. Its protein product is CASSQPKTGRNTEAFF.

In this sample, this clone turned up a few times. CDR3 in DNA: TGTGCCAGTAGTAGGACAGGGGGGGCCCTCTATGGCTACACCTTC. Encoded protein: CASSRTGGALYGYTF. The chain uses TRBV19 and TRBJ1-2, with 10 bases matching TRBD1. CDR3 length equals 15 residues. Unmatched junction bases numbered 6, after V lost 4 bases and J lost 4 bases. Germline CDR1 LNHDA, CDR2 SQIVND (reference sequence). Drawing the rest from reference TRBV19 and TRBJ1-2, the complete variable domain is DGGITQSPKYLFRKEGQNVTLSCEQNLNHDAMYWYRQDPGQGLRLIYYSQIVNDFQKGDIAEGYSVSREKKESFPLTVTSAQKNPTAFYLCASSRTGGALYGYTFGSGTRLTVV.

The chain carries TRBV5-8 and TRBJ1-2; D is unclear. Trimming cost V 0 bases and J 0 bases, with 12 bases left between them. Germline lookup yields CDR1 SGHTS and CDR2 YDEGEE. The CDR3 has 16 residues. CDR3 sequence reads: CASSLVPDYANYGYTF. As DNA, the CDR3 is TGTGCCAGCAGCTTGGTTCCGGACTATGCTAACTATGGCTACACCTTC. The full variable domain, its missing parts supplied by reference TRBV5-8 and TRBJ1-2, is EAGVTQSPTHLIKTRGQQATLRCSPISGHTSVYWYQQALGLGLQFLLWYDEGEERNRGNFPPRFSGRQFPNYSSELNVNALELEDSALYLCASSLVPDYANYGYTFGSGTRLTVV.